The present T cell receptor (beta chain) was sequenced within a study of identical twins' blood T cells. This clonotype has a handful of counts. This CDR3 is 12 amino acids long. Germline V gives CDR1 SQVTM, CDR2 ANQGSEA. V dropped 3 bases and J dropped 3 bases, with 7 bases sitting between them. TCRdb re-derived calls from the 5' RACE reads in MiXCR, one entry per CDR3 protein. The sample shows 300,000 to 400,000 distinct CDR3 sequences, about 28% of them seen only once. This sequence was found in a woman aged 18-55 years in good health. This chain uses TRBV29-1 with TRBJ2-3; D is uncertain. Source material: PBMCs. The CDR3 sequence is CSVDSGTDTQYF. The CDR3 DNA reads as TGCAGCGTTGATTCTGGGACAGATACGCAGTATTTT.